The 26 T cell receptor beta chains presented below share a single source sample, sequenced in a study of T cells in localized non-small cell lung cancer. Sequencing used immunoSEQ multiplex PCR; TCRdb keeps in-frame clones, though not all of them. The data hold roughly 39,000 clones, with approximately 86% observed a single time. The input for sequencing was peripheral blood, taken before any cancer treatment. The receptor set was obtained from a man between 18 and 55 years old with stage I lung adenocarcinoma.

The J gene is TRBJ2-5, the V gene TRBV5-1; TRBD2 is a possible D gene (5 bases). The CDR3 has 14 amino acids. With 6 bases removed from V and 1 base from J, the gap between germline ends came to 13 bases. Germline V CDR1 and CDR2: SGHRS, YFSETQ. CDR3 protein: CASNLGGPQETQYF. In DNA form, the CDR3 reads TGCGCCAGCAACCTAGGAGGCCCCCAAGAGACCCAGTACTTC.

This rearrangement joins TRBV10-3 to TRBJ1-1; tentative D call: TRBD1 (5 bases). Deletions cut 6 bases from V and 7 bases from J, with 15 bases between. Germline loops: CDR1 ENHRY, CDR2 SYGVKD. This CDR3 has 13 residues. The CDR3 region has the DNA TGTGCCATCAGACCGGACAAGGTCGGTGAAGCTTTCTTT. It codes for CAIRPDKVGEAFF.

This sequence joins TRBV2 and TRBJ1-1; TRBD1 aligns across 9 bases. The CDR3 extends over 13 amino acids. J lost 5 bases, V lost 4 bases, and 2 bases had no gene match. Germline V lookup: CDR1 SNHLY, CDR2 FYNNEI. The CDR3 bases are TGTGCCAGCAGTGGAGACAGGGGGACTGAAGCTTTCTTT. The encoded protein is CASSGDRGTEAFF. The full variable domain, its missing parts supplied by reference TRBV2 and TRBJ1-1, is EPEVTQTPSHQVTQMGQEVILRCVPISNHLYFYWYRQILGQKVEFLVSFYNNEISEKSEIFDDQFSVERPDGSNFTLKIRSTKLEDSAMYFCASSGDRGTEAFFGQGTRLTVV.

The CDR3 region has the DNA TGTGCCAGCACCCAGTCCCGGACGGGGTATGGCTACACCTTC. This gives the protein CASTQSRTGYGYTF. The rearrangement links TRBV28 to TRBJ1-2; no reliable D call. CDR1 and CDR2 from the germline V gene are MDHEN and SYDVKM. The V and J ends lost 7 bases and 5 bases respectively, with 17 bases between them. The CDR3 spans 14 residues.

The J gene is TRBJ1-6, the V gene TRBV5-4; 10 bases agree with TRBD1. CDR1 is SGHNT, CDR2 YYREEE, per germline (reference sequence). CDR3 length equals 15 residues. Trimming removed 5 bases from V and 9 bases from J; junction bases left unmatched: 8. CDR3 in DNA: TGTGCCAGCAGGGCTGGGACAGGGGAAGGTTCACCCCTCCACTTT. Residues: CASRAGTGEGSPLHF.

V and J are TRBV15 and TRBJ2-7, with D tentatively TRBD1 (5 bases). CDR1 and CDR2 from the germline V gene are LNHNV and YYDKDF (reference sequence). V was shortened by 1 base and J by 3 bases, with 7 bases between the two germline ends. The CDR3 spans 13 residues. Written as DNA, the CDR3 is TGTGCCACCAGCAGAGCAGGGATCTACGAGCAGTACTTC. Amino acids: CATSRAGIYEQYF. Full variable domain (outside the CDR3, taken from reference TRBV15 and TRBJ2-7): DAMVIQNPRYQVTQFGKPVTLSCSQTLNHNVMYWYQQKSSQAPKLLFHYYDKDFNNEADTPDNFQSRRPNTSFCFLDIRSPGLGDTAMYLCATSRAGIYEQYFGPGTRLTVT.

The sample holds one count of this clone. The chain uses TRBV5-4 and TRBJ2-6; D perhaps matches TRBD2 (6 bases). The V end was cut by 5 bases, the J end by 1 base, with 13 bases between. Germline V CDR1 and CDR2: SGHNT, YYREEE (reference sequence). CDR3 length: 16 amino acids. Here the CDR3 DNA reads TGTGCCAGCAGTCCTATGGGGGGATCTGGGGCCAACGTCCTGACTTTC. Amino acid sequence: CASSPMGGSGANVLTF.

The sample holds a few counts of this clone. The gene calls are TRBV19 and TRBJ1-2; no definite D call. Trimming pared 7 bases from V and 4 bases from J, leaving 19 bases between. This CDR3 region has 15 residues. Germline V gene lookup returns CDR1 LNHDA and CDR2 SQIVND (reference sequence). In nucleotides, the CDR3 is TGTGCCAGTATCAGAGAGACCGGCCTCTCCTATGGCTACACCTTC. Translated, it gives CASIRETGLSYGYTF.

This clone has more than one count but fewer than ten. This rearrangement joins TRBV30 to TRBJ1-2; D gene uncertain. Germline values: CDR1 GTSNPN, CDR2 SVGIG (reference sequence). CDR3 length: 16 amino acids. Trimming took off 1 base at V and 5 bases at J, with 20 bases between the two ends. The CDR3, as DNA: TGTGCCTGGAGTGAGCGGTCCTTGAGGAGCGCTTATGGCTACACCTTC. This encodes CAWSERSLRSAYGYTF.

V and J are TRBV18 and TRBJ1-5; D not certain. The germline gives CDR1 KGHSH, CDR2 LQKENI. This CDR3 is 15 amino acids long. Trimming took off 6 bases at V and 0 bases at J, with 12 bases between the two ends. The CDR3 reads CASSSGRDSNQPQHF. The CDR3 region has the DNA TGTGCCAGCTCGTCGGGGAGGGATAGCAATCAGCCCCAGCATTTT.

The chain uses TRBV12-1 and TRBJ2-3; TRBD2 is the table's D call, not checked against the DNA. TRBV12-1 is a listed pseudogene. The CDR3 covers 13 residues. The CDR3 reads CAISTSSTDTQYF. CDR3 sequence (DNA): TGTGCCATTTCGACTAGCAGCACAGATACGCAGTATTTT.

The J gene is TRBJ2-7, the V gene TRBV7-6; the match to TRBD1 covers 11 bases. J was trimmed by 6 bases and V by 4 bases; bases with no gene match: 8. The CDR3 is 15 amino acids. Germline loops: CDR1 SGHVS, CDR2 FNYEAQ. The CDR3 region is CASSSGQGVSVEQYF. The CDR3 bases are TGTGCCAGCAGCTCGGGACAGGGGGTGTCGGTCGAGCAGTACTTC.

The chain has TRBV6-1 and TRBJ2-7, with TRBD1 as a possible D gene (5 bases). CDR3 size: 15 residues. The germline CDR1 and CDR2 sequences are MNHNS and SASEGT. Between the trimmed V and J ends, which lost 4 bases and 2 bases, there was a span of 15 bases. The DNA for the CDR3 is TGTGCCAGCAGTGTAAGTTTAGGACAAACCTACGAGCAGTACTTC. Residues: CASSVSLGQTYEQYF.

This clone has just one count. V is TRBV11-2 and J is TRBJ1-1; D gene uncertain. The V gene lost 1 base and the J gene lost 4 bases, with 19 bases spanning the gap. This CDR3 spans 17 amino acids. Germline V gives CDR1 SGHAT, CDR2 FQNNGV. The CDR3 is CASSLGLSFSGGTEAFF. CDR3 in DNA: TGTGCCAGCAGCTTAGGCCTCAGTTTTAGTGGAGGCACTGAAGCTTTCTTT.

The CDR3 reads CASSTLTAYEQYF. The CDR3 region has the DNA TGTGCCAGCAGTACCTTGACAGCCTACGAGCAGTACTTC. The chain joins TRBV6-5 to TRBJ2-7; D might be TRBD1 (5 bases). The ends were cut back, 5 bases at V and 2 bases at J, with 10 bases in the middle. The germline V gene encodes CDR1 MNHEY and CDR2 SVGAGI. There are 13 residues in the CDR3.

This rearrangement joins TRBV5-1 to TRBJ2-1; 7 bases align to TRBD2. Looked up from germline, CDR1 is SGHRS and CDR2 is YFSETQ. V lost 0 bases and J lost 3; bases outside the gene matches: 0. CDR3 length: 14 amino acids. In nucleotides, the CDR3 is TGCGCCAGCAGCTTGGGGGACTACTACAATGAGCAGTTCTTC. It yields the protein CASSLGDYYNEQFF. The full variable domain, rest sourced from reference TRBV5-1 and TRBJ2-1, is KAGVTQTPRYLIKTRGQQVTLSCSPISGHRSVSWYQQTPGQGLQFLFEYFSETQRNKGNFPGRFSGRQFSNSRSEMNVSTLELGDSALYLCASSLGDYYNEQFFGPGTRLTVL.

The V gene is TRBV27, the J gene TRBJ2-7; D unresolved. Looked up from germline, CDR1 is MNHEY and CDR2 is SMNVEV (reference sequence). The CDR3 totals 12 residues. V was pared by 6 bases and J by 1 base, with 7 bases between. The chain's CDR3 is CASRGLSYEQYF. The CDR3 DNA sequence: TGTGCCAGCAGAGGTCTTTCCTACGAGCAGTACTTC.

The chain has TRBV29-1 and TRBJ1-5, with 8 bases aligning to TRBD1. V shed 1 base and J 11 bases; nucleotides not matched to a gene: 7. This CDR3 has 13 residues. Germline CDR1 reads SQVTM; CDR2 reads ANQGSEA. The CDR3 loop is CSVEGDRGSTQHF. CDR3 coding DNA: TGCAGCGTTGAAGGTGACAGGGGATCGACCCAGCATTTT.

The DNA for the CDR3 is TGTGCCTGGAGTCGAGGCTATGGCTACACCTTC. Amino acid sequence: CAWSRGYGYTF. The chain has TRBV30 and TRBJ1-2; D gene ambiguous. Trimming took 2 bases from V and 4 from J, leaving 5 bases between them. CDR1 and CDR2 from the germline V gene are GTSNPN and SVGIG (reference sequence). The CDR3 runs 11 residues.

This clone has only a few counts. The V gene is TRBV19, the J gene TRBJ2-3; D unresolved. In germline, CDR1 is LNHDA, CDR2 SQIVND (reference sequence). Trimming took 0 bases from V and 3 from J, leaving 7 bases between them. The CDR3 covers 14 residues. The CDR3 spells CASSIDLETDTQYF. CDR3 coding DNA: TGTGCCAGTAGTATAGACCTAGAGACAGATACGCAGTATTTT.

This clone was seen a handful of times. The J gene is TRBJ2-7, the V gene TRBV4-2; perhaps TRBD1 as D (6 bases). V lost 0 bases, J lost 5 bases, and 17 bases lay in between. CDR1 and CDR2 from the germline V gene are LGHNA and YNFKEQ. This CDR3 has 16 residues. This CDR3 reads CASSQEGVGGRHEQYF. The CDR3 region has the DNA TGTGCCAGCAGCCAAGAAGGGGTAGGGGGTAGGCACGAGCAGTACTTC.

The chain has TRBV25-1 and TRBJ1-1; D perhaps matches TRBD1 (6 bases). V was shortened by 1 base and J by 1 base, with 13 bases between the two germline ends. Germline CDR1 and CDR2: MGHDK and SYGVNS. CDR3 size: 16 residues. CDR3 residues: CASSESIEQGNTEAFF. CDR3 bases: TGTGCCAGCAGTGAATCAATTGAACAGGGGAACACTGAAGCTTTCTTT.

V usage is TRBV19 and J usage is TRBJ1-6; D remains unclear. With 4 bases removed from V and 0 bases from J, the gap between germline ends came to 10 bases. Per the germline V gene, CDR1 is LNHDA and CDR2 is SQIVND (reference sequence). This CDR3 contains 16 residues. As DNA, the CDR3 is TGTGCCAGTAGTACATTACAGAGCTCCTATAATTCACCCCTCCACTTT. Translation: CASSTLQSSYNSPLHF.

J is TRBJ2-1 and V is TRBV4-1; 8 positions agree with TRBD2. Trimming cost V 2 bases and J 7 bases; bases outside gene matches: 22. Germline-derived CDR1 and CDR2 are MGHRA and YSYEKL. The CDR3 runs to 20 residues. The CDR3 is CASSQSPTGAKRGHKNEQFF. The CDR3 DNA is TGCGCCAGCAGCCAATCTCCGACAGGAGCGAAGCGGGGGCATAAAAATGAGCAGTTCTTC.

This sequence joins TRBV6-1 and TRBJ1-4; D not certain. The CDR3 is 16 residues long. V lost 1 base and J lost 3, with 12 bases in between. Germline V lookup: CDR1 MNHNS, CDR2 SASEGT. The CDR3 is CASSEGGWGSNEKLFF. CDR3 bases: TGTGCCAGCAGTGAAGGAGGCTGGGGATCTAATGAAAAACTGTTTTTT.

The chain carries TRBV29-1 and TRBJ2-3; 8 bases map to TRBD2. Trimming at V came to 2 bases and at J to 5 bases, leaving 9 bases not matched to a gene. The CDR3 loop spans 15 amino acids. Germline CDR1 reads SQVTM; CDR2 reads ANQGSEA. The CDR3 region has the DNA TGCAGCGTTGAATTTACGGGGGGGCGTGGAGATACGCAGTATTTT. As protein: CSVEFTGGRGDTQYF.